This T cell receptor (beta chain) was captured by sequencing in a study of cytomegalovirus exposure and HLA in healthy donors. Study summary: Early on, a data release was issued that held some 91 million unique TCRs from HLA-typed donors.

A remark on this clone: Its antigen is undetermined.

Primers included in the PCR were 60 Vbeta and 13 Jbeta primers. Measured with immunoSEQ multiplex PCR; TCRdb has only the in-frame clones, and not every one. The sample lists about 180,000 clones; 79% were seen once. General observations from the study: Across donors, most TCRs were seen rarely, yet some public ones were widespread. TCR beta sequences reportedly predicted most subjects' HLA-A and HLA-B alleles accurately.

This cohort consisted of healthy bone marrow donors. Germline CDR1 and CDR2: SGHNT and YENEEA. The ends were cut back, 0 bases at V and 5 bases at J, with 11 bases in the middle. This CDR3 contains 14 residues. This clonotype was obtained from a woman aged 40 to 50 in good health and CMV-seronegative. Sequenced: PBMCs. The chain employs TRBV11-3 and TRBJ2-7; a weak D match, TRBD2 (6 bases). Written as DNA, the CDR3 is TGTGCCAGCAGCTTAGACGGGGGTAAGGACGAGCAGTACTTC. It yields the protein CASSLDGGKDEQYF.